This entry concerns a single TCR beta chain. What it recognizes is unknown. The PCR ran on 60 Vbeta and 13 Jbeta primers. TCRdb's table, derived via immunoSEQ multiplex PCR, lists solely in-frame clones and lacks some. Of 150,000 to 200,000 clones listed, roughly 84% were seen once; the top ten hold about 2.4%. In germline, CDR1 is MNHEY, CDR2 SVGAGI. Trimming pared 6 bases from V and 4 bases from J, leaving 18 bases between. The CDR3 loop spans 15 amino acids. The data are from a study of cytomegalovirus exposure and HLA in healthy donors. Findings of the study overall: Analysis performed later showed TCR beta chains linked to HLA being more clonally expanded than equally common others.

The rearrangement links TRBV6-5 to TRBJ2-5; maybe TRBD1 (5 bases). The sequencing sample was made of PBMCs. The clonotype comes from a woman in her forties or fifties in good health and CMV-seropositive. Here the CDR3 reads CASRIRSRGGETQYF. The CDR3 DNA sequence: TGTGCCAGCAGAATAAGATCTAGGGGCGGAGAGACCCAGTACTTC.